This TCR beta chain was identified in a study of blood T cells in healthy people across ages. Study findings and constraints: Donors of long life had a larger count of naive CD4+ cells and greater diversity than aged donors.

It was with a sample-barcoded 5' primer and a J-beta primer mix that a second PCR of roughly 7 to 12 cycles was run. Each cDNA molecule was tagged by a template-switch adaptor with 12 random nucleotides. Every sample gave at least 2.5 million paired-end reads containing CDR3. MiXCR, run by TCRdb on the 5' RACE reads, gives a single entry per CDR3 protein. This table has around 1.5 million distinct CDR3 sequences, roughly 45% appearing once. Isolated PBMCs totaled at least 6.5 million in each sample. Points on this clonotype: Its antigen is not identified.

Germline loops: CDR1 SEHNR, CDR2 FQNEAQ (reference sequence). The CDR3 spans 15 residues. Trimming removed 0 bases from V and 7 bases from J, with 16 bases in between. The TCR comes from a woman aged 18-35 years in good health. This chain joins TRBV7-9 and TRBJ2-7; D is undetermined. Sequencing was carried out using blood. The CDR3 reads CASSLAYSSYNEQYF. The CDR3 nucleotides read TGTGCCAGCAGCTTAGCTTACAGCTCCTACAATGAGCAGTACTTC.